The 24 T cell receptor beta chains given below trace back to one sample, sequenced in a study of T cell responses to AZD1222 COVID-19 vaccine listed by TCRdb under 2021. Preparation of the library involved the immunoSEQ multiplex PCR assay. In TCRdb, the immuneACCESS table is reduced to in-frame sequences with V and J assigned. These tables do not hold every clone; where another copy was compared, an unresolved V gene accounts for under half, and the others remain unexplained. This sample gives just under 85,000 clones in total; 80% to 90% of them show up just once. Of the sample, roughly 7.5% falls within the top ten clones. According to the study, the label for this sample's time point signals: baseline before first vaccination. The material was peripheral blood, obtained on day 0 of AZD1222 vaccination. The receptors originated from an adult in good health.

The CDR3: CASSFVSGGMAEAFF. The CDR3 DNA reads TGTGCCAGTAGTTTCGTTTCGGGGGGGATGGCTGAAGCTTTCTTT. The chain links TRBV19 to TRBJ1-1, with a tentative D call TRBD1 (5 bases). The CDR3 length is 15 residues. CDR1 and CDR2 (germline): LNHDA, SQIVND (reference sequence). Between the trimmed V and J ends, which lost 5 bases and 6 bases, there was a span of 19 bases.

J is TRBJ1-2 and V is TRBV9; weak D call: TRBD1 (6 bases). V was shortened by 4 bases and J by 5 bases, with 15 bases between the two germline ends. The length of the CDR3 is 14 residues. Germline assignment: CDR1 SGDLS and CDR2 YYNGEE. CDR3 region: CASSPLDRLYGYTF. The CDR3 bases are TGTGCCAGCAGCCCCCTGGACAGATTATATGGCTACACCTTC.

The chain has TRBV6-5 and TRBJ1-5; the D is unclear. The germline V gene has CDR1 MNHEY and CDR2 SVGAGI. The CDR3 has 13 amino acids. Trimming removed 6 bases at V and 3 bases at J, with 9 bases between. The CDR3 nucleotides read TGTGCCAGCAGGGACGTCTCCAATCAGCCCCAGCATTTT. Translation: CASRDVSNQPQHF.

This chain connects TRBV5-6 to TRBJ1-1, with D tentatively TRBD1 (5 bases). Germline V gene sequence: CDR1 SGHDT, CDR2 YYEEEE. With 1 base removed from V and 6 bases from J, the gap between germline ends came to 10 bases. CDR3 size: 13 residues. CDR3 loop: CASSLSARAEAFF. The CDR3 DNA is TGTGCCAGCAGCTTGTCGGCCAGGGCTGAAGCTTTCTTT.

This sequence joins TRBV6-5 and TRBJ2-5, with D possibly TRBD1 on 7 matching bases. This CDR3 has 15 amino acids. Germline assignment: CDR1 MNHEY and CDR2 SVGAGI. Trimming took off 6 bases at V and 5 bases at J, with 19 bases between the two ends. The CDR3 region is CASSPLGGAGETQYF. CDR3 DNA sequence: TGTGCCAGCAGCCCCCTAGGGGGCGCGGGGGAGACCCAGTACTTC.

V is TRBV6-5 and J is TRBJ1-4; TRBD1 matches 9 bases. V lost 2 bases, J lost 7 bases, and 8 bases stayed unmatched. Germline CDR1 reads MNHEY; CDR2 reads SVGAGI. The CDR3 length is 16 residues. CDR3 residues: CASSYAGTGNPEKLFF. As DNA, the CDR3 is TGTGCCAGCAGTTACGCCGGGACAGGGAATCCTGAAAAACTGTTTTTT.

The V gene is TRBV24-1, the J gene TRBJ1-2, with TRBD1 identical over 8 bases. After removal of 6 bases from V and 8 bases from J, the junction contained 7 bases not matched to a gene. CDR1 is KGHDR, CDR2 SFDVKD, per germline. CDR3 length: 13 amino acids. CDR3: CATSTGGYGGYTF. The CDR3 coding sequence is TGTGCCACCAGTACAGGGGGGTATGGGGGCTACACCTTC.

This clone showed up just once. The chain couples TRBV11-1 to TRBJ1-5; 7 nucleotides line up with TRBD1. The CDR3 sequence is 15 residues long. CDR1 is SGHAT and CDR2 is FQDESV in the germline V gene (reference sequence). The ends lost 5 bases at V and 0 bases at J; junction bases unmatched: 4. CDR3 in amino acids: CASSIGTDSNQPQHF. The CDR3 DNA reads TGTGCCAGCAGCATCGGGACAGATAGCAATCAGCCCCAGCATTTT.

This clone has a single count. The chain employs TRBV19 and TRBJ2-1; D is uncertain. Trimming removed 3 bases at V and 8 bases at J, with 5 bases between. CDR1 is LNHDA and CDR2 is SQIVND in the germline V gene (reference sequence). The CDR3 spans 11 residues. The CDR3 spells CASSIMYEQFF. The CDR3 DNA reads TGTGCCAGTAGTATTATGTATGAGCAGTTCTTC.

The chain is built from TRBV7-2 and TRBJ2-7; 9 bases match TRBD1. Germline loops: CDR1 SGHTA, CDR2 FQGNSA. With 1 base clipped from V and 2 bases from J, the junction kept 3 bases outside the gene matches. This CDR3 comprises 15 residues. CDR3 nucleotide sequence: TGTGCCAGCAGCTTAGGAGGGACAGGGCCCTACGAGCAGTACTTC. Translated, it gives CASSLGGTGPYEQYF.

The chain employs TRBV9 and TRBJ2-6, with D hard to call. Germline V gene lookup returns CDR1 SGDLS and CDR2 YYNGEE. This CDR3 is built from 16 residues. The ends were cut back, 4 bases at V and 0 bases at J, with 11 bases in the middle. The CDR3 DNA is TGTGCCAGCAGCTCCGACCGAAGCTCTGGGGCCAACGTCCTGACTTTC. Protein sequence: CASSSDRSSGANVLTF.

There are a few counts of this clone. The chain combines TRBV28 with TRBJ2-5, with D perhaps TRBD2 (6 bases). Germline V CDR1 and CDR2: MDHEN, SYDVKM. Deletions cut 5 bases from V and 0 bases from J, with 16 bases between. CDR3 length: 16 amino acids. CDR3 sequence (DNA): TGTGCCAGCAGTGGTTGGCGGGATGACTACCAAGAGACCCAGTACTTC. It encodes CASSGWRDDYQETQYF.

J is TRBJ2-7 and V is TRBV27, with 8 bases aligning to TRBD2. In germline, CDR1 is MNHEY, CDR2 SMNVEV (reference sequence). The CDR3 totals 15 residues. With 6 bases clipped from V and 3 bases from J, the junction kept 10 bases outside the gene matches. CDR3: CASRYKAGAFYEQYF. The CDR3 nucleotides read TGTGCCAGCAGGTATAAAGCGGGGGCCTTCTACGAGCAGTACTTC.

V gene TRBV19 combines with J gene TRBJ1-2; D gene unclear. Germline loops: CDR1 LNHDA, CDR2 SQIVND (reference sequence). Deletions cut 5 bases from V and 0 bases from J, with 13 bases between. The CDR3 has 15 amino acids. In DNA, the CDR3 is TGTGCCAGTAGTGGGCAGCGACCAACTAACTATGGCTACACCTTC. Its translation is CASSGQRPTNYGYTF. Based on the CDR3 plus reference TRBV19 and TRBJ1-2, the full variable domain is DGGITQSPKYLFRKEGQNVTLSCEQNLNHDAMYWYRQDPGQGLRLIYYSQIVNDFQKGDIAEGYSVSREKKESFPLTVTSAQKNPTAFYLCASSGQRPTNYGYTFGSGTRLTVV.

The chain uses TRBV16 and TRBJ1-5, with D possibly being TRBD1 (6 bases). Germline CDR1 KGHSY, CDR2 FQNENV. V lost 0 bases, J lost 7 bases, and 13 bases lay in between. The CDR3 spans 15 residues. The CDR3 loop is CASSQSSGARQPQHF. The CDR3 region has the DNA TGTGCCAGCAGCCAATCCTCAGGGGCGAGACAGCCCCAGCATTTT.

The rearrangement uses TRBV10-3 and TRBJ1-6; TRBD1 is a possible D gene (5 bases). Germline V gene sequence: CDR1 ENHRY, CDR2 SYGVKD. V lost 4 bases and J lost 5, with 9 bases in between. The CDR3 is made up of 14 amino acids. The CDR3 DNA reads TGTGCCATCAGTGTACAGGAACATAATTCACCCCTCCACTTT. This gives the protein CAISVQEHNSPLHF.

The V gene is TRBV7-9, the J gene TRBJ2-7; D might be TRBD1 or TRBD2, each matching 5 bases. V was clipped by 4 bases and J by 5 bases, with 12 bases between them. The CDR3 totals 13 residues. Germline-derived CDR1 and CDR2 are SEHNR and FQNEAQ (reference sequence). The CDR3 DNA follows: TGTGCCAGCAGCTCGGGGCGCATCGACGAGCAGTACTTC. It translates to CASSSGRIDEQYF.

V and J are TRBV4-2 and TRBJ2-5; D unclear. Trimming left V 1 base short and J 1 base short, with 7 bases between. Germline V lookup: CDR1 LGHNA, CDR2 YNFKEQ. The length of the CDR3 is 14 residues. The CDR3 bases are TGTGCCAGCAGCCAAGCCGGGTTCCAAGAGACCCAGTACTTC. Translation: CASSQAGFQETQYF.

This clone was detected only a few times. This chain joins TRBV7-8 and TRBJ1-1; D gene ambiguous. CDR3 size: 14 residues. In germline, CDR1 is SGHVS, CDR2 FQNEAQ. Trimming pared 1 base from V and 1 base from J, leaving 7 bases between. CDR3 loop: CASSLGNANTEAFF. CDR3 bases: TGTGCCAGCAGCTTAGGTAATGCGAACACTGAAGCTTTCTTT. Variable domain in full (rest from reference TRBV7-8 and TRBJ1-1): GAGVSQSPRYKVAKRGQDVALRCDPISGHVSLFWYQQALGQGPEFLTYFQNEAQLDKSGLPSDRFFAERPEGSVSTLKIQRTQQEDSAVYLCASSLGNANTEAFFGQGTRLTVV.

This chain links TRBV24-1 with TRBJ2-3; possible D gene TRBD1, 6 bases. V was pared by 8 bases and J by 4 bases, with 27 bases between. Germline CDR1 and CDR2: KGHDR and SFDVKD. This CDR3 has 18 residues. CDR3 in DNA: TGTGCCACCAACTCGGGACATCCAAGTCGTAGTGGCTCAGATACGCAGTATTTT. This sequence encodes CATNSGHPSRSGSDTQYF.

This sequence joins TRBV9 and TRBJ2-7; 8 bases match TRBD1. Germline CDR1 is SGDLS and CDR2 is YYNGEE. There are 15 residues in the CDR3. Losses at the gene ends were 0 bases for V and 5 bases for J; bases not matched to a gene: 7. CDR3 amino acids: CASSVGGQGPNEQYF. The CDR3, as DNA: TGTGCCAGCAGCGTAGGTGGACAGGGACCAAACGAGCAGTACTTC.

The chain employs TRBV7-8 and TRBJ2-6, with D perhaps TRBD1 (6 bases). Germline values: CDR1 SGHVS, CDR2 FQNEAQ. Trimming took 2 bases from V and 0 from J, leaving 17 bases between them. The CDR3 consists of 19 residues. DNA for the CDR3: TGTGCCAGCAGCTTAAATTGGGCAGGGGACCTCTCTGGGGCCAACGTCCTGACTTTC. Its translation: CASSLNWAGDLSGANVLTF.

The V call is TRBV2, the J call TRBJ2-3, with 12 bases that match TRBD2. The CDR3 totals 14 residues. Germline loops: CDR1 SNHLY, CDR2 FYNNEI. The junction had 3 bases not matched to a gene; V was cut back by 8 bases and J by 3 bases. CDR3: CASCLAGGTDTQYF. The DNA of the CDR3 is TGTGCCAGCTGCCTAGCGGGAGGGACAGATACGCAGTATTTT.

The V and J genes are TRBV5-4 and TRBJ1-2; tentative D call: TRBD1 (6 bases). CDR1 and CDR2 from the germline V gene are SGHNT and YYREEE (reference sequence). The CDR3 sequence is 14 residues long. The ends were cut back, 1 base at V and 2 bases at J, with 9 bases in the middle. CDR3 protein: CASSLTGINYGYTF. CDR3 DNA: TGTGCCAGCAGCTTGACAGGGATAAACTATGGCTACACCTTC.